This T cell receptor (beta chain) was sequenced in a study of OX40 agonist ivuxolimab in advanced cancers. The sample holds a few counts of this clone. Assay: immunoSEQ multiplex PCR; the TCRdb copy retains only in-frame clones and omits some. This sample yields around 70,000 clones, of which roughly 85% are seen a single time; more than 6.5% belongs to the top ten. Germline CDR1 is SGHTA and CDR2 is FQGNSA. The CDR3 sequence is 14 residues long. The germline V and J ends were trimmed by 5 bases and 8 bases, with 16 bases remaining between them. Sequencing was performed on CD4+ or CD8+ T cells sorted from blood, taken in a trial of the OX40 agonist ivuxolimab. The clonotype comes from an adult with an advanced solid tumor such as melanoma, head and neck, liver or kidney cancer. V and J are TRBV7-2 and TRBJ2-1, with D perhaps matching TRBD1 (6 bases). The CDR3 nucleotides are TGTGCCAGCAGCCCCCCAGGGGTGTACGATGAGCAGTTCTTC. Protein: CASSPPGVYDEQFF.